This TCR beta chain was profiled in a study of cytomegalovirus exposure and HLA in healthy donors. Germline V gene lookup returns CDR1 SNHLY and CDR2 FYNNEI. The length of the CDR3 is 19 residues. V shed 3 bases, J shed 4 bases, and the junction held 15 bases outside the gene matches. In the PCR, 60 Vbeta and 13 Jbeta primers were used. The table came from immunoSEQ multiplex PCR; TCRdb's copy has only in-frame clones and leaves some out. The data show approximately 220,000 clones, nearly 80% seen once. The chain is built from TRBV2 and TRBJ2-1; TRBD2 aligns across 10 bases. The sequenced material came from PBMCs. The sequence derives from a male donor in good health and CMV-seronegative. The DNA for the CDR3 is TGTGCCAGCAGTGATGGGGGGGAACGCGGACTAGCGGTTTACAATGAGCAGTTCTTC. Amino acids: CASSDGGERGLAVYNEQFF. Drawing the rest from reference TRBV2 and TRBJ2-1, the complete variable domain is EPEVTQTPSHQVTQMGQEVILRCVPISNHLYFYWYRQILGQKVEFLVSFYNNEISEKSEIFDDQFSVERPDGSNFTLKIRSTKLEDSAMYFCASSDGGERGLAVYNEQFFGPGTRLTVL.